This record covers a single T cell receptor (beta chain). Its target is not known. The sample comes from a study of early T cells in non-severe SARS-CoV-2 infection. As for the study in general: Bulk RNA isolated from unsorted whole blood underwent sequencing; chains were not paired. Study-level points and caveats: Database matching using VDJdb favored anti-spike CD8 responses, with private and CD4 specificities left missing.

Individual cDNA molecules were tagged with unique molecular identifiers. In TCRdb, the 5' RACE reads were re-called with MiXCR into one record per CDR3 protein. The sample holds tens of thousands of distinct CDR3 sequences, roughly 5% seen once. The germline CDR1 and CDR2 sequences are MNHNS and SASEGT. The CDR3 totals 14 residues. The junction had 4 bases not matched to a gene; V was cut back by 5 bases and J by 5 bases. The genes are TRBV6-1 and TRBJ2-7; 12 bases are a match to TRBD2. The TCR sequence derives from an adult who was a healthcare worker with PCR-confirmed SARS-CoV-2 infection or an uninfected control (not recorded which). Sequencing input: whole blood. Here the CDR3 reads CASSSTSGRDEQYF. CDR3 DNA sequence: TGTGCCAGCAGTTCGACTAGCGGGAGAGACGAGCAGTACTTC.